This T cell receptor beta chain comes out of a study of blood T cell repertoires in COVID-19 (dated by TCRdb to between 2020 and 2021). For context, the study as a whole: Collaborator samples came from the United States, Italy and Spain and covered acute and convalescent phases of COVID-19. A de-identified subject ID, COVID-19 status, age in years and sex were almost always included in the sample metadata. The prospective study material was composed of cDNA or gDNA derived from T cells, B-cell-depleted T cells, or PBMCs. The samples were drawn from two sources: the first 160 participants of the ongoing ImmuneRACE study, and 950 to 1,500 subjects contributed by 6 global collaborators. Deeply sampled blood TCRbeta repertoires from subjects exposed to, actively infected with, or recovered from COVID-19 were included in the dataset. Where available, HLA class I and class II types were taken from metadata supplied by the sample provider and were not determined by assay-based typing. The repertoires were released in a freely available public database meant as a resource for research on the immune response to SARS-CoV-2. Overall study outcomes, separate from this receptor: The quantity of clinical and demographic metadata differed by source and by participant and was supplied without curation.

TCRbeta CDR3 regions were amplified from genomic DNA by means of the immunoSEQ Assay, a bias-controlled multiplex PCR. The study's own analysis went as follows. The number of nucleated cells in each sample was estimated by amplification of reference gene primers within the assay. Sequence reads were collapsed and filtered to measure the absolute abundance of every unique TCRbeta CDR3 rearrangement. Productive Simpson clonality was computed per sample as the square root of Simpson's diversity index over productive rearrangements. TCRdb stores this immuneACCESS table with in-frame sequences only. Part of the clones is absent; in the studies checked, under half of the shortfall reflects unresolved V genes, and no reason is known for the rest. V, J and clone size were drawn from that table, and D and trimming were deduced from the DNA. The sample table shows tens of thousands of clones, and more than 80% are seen once. 15% to 20% of the sample comes from the top ten.

Collaborating institutions collected whole blood in K2EDTA tubes following their own protocols. Collaborator samples were shipped for TCRbeta analysis as frozen whole blood, isolated PBMCs, or DNA extracted from either sample type. For CDR1 and CDR2, the germline V gene lists SGDLS and YYNGEE. V gives up 5 bases and J gives up 6 bases, and the segment between their germline ends measures 9 bases. The CDR3 sequence holds 13 residues, the cysteine and phenylalanine included. Just the 39-base CDR3 DNA is kept, in frame starting at base 1. As for this clone: Its antigen is still unknown. The record has no base qualities; no much larger clone is one base away.

This clonotype was obtained from a woman aged 55-70 years with acute or convalescent COVID-19. This chain joins TRBV9 to TRBJ1-6, with no confident D gene call. Sample: peripheral blood. The nucleotide sequence is given as TGTGCCAGCAGTATAGCTATTAATTCACCCCTCCACTTT. This translates into CASSIAINSPLHF.